This T cell receptor (beta chain) came from a study of blood T cells in healthy people across ages (dated by TCRdb to between 2014 and 2016). Background on the whole study: In model experiments, roughly one uniquely barcoded TCR beta cDNA molecule per two T cells was captured by template switching. To avoid experimental bias, donors of different ages were randomly spread across the sequencing lanes. Two additional independent replicas of 1 million unique cDNA reads from the same blood draw were analyzed for two donors (one aged 18 to 29 and one aged 80 or older). Age-related changes in TCR beta repertoire diversity were measured in the study by deep sequencing normalized with unique cDNA molecular identifiers. The donors were split into four age groups: young (average about 16 years), middle-aged (about 40), aged (approximately 60) and long-lived (about 74). Overall study outcomes, separate from this receptor: As age increased, observed TCR beta diversity per million T cells dropped in a roughly linear way, and a significant reduction was already evident by age about 36. The long-lived group showed more naive CD4+ T cells, fewer expanded clones and increased TCR diversity than the aged group, suggesting age selection. Because the CMV infection status of the donors was unknown, age-related changes in expanded clonotypes may potentially have been confounded. Bulk unsorted PBMC profiling prevented conclusive comparison of naive and antigen-experienced compartments. Observed TCR beta diversity correlated strongly with the percentage of naive T cells measured by flow cytometry. Estimates of total diversity based on one million sequenced T cells were regarded as lower bounds and as underestimates.

In its sample, this clonotype was seen a few times. No cognate antigen has been identified for it. Base qualities are missing; no much larger clone stands one base away. The roughly 37 donors, aged about 6 to 95 years, were systemically healthy Caucasian individuals from Russia. Each donor gave 8 to 10 milliliters of peripheral blood, drawn into EDTA-treated Vacutainer tubes. PBMCs were isolated by Ficoll-Paque density-gradient centrifugation, with at least 7 million obtained per sample. Trizol reagent was used to extract total RNA from the PBMCs, yielding at least 5 micrograms per sample. For every donor, flow cytometry on a PBMC aliquot measured the percentage of naive CD45RAhigh/CD27high T cells. Library preparation employed 5' RACE. Sequencing instrument: Illumina HiSeq 2500. A second roughly 6 to 12 cycle PCR used a sample-barcoded 5' primer and a J-beta primer mix. A template-switch 5' adaptor carrying 12 random nucleotides introduced a unique molecular identifier onto each TCR beta cDNA molecule. Each sample yielded at least 3 million CDR3-containing paired-end reads. The Mint cDNA synthesis kit, primed by a TRBC-specific oligonucleotide, was used to synthesize first-strand cDNA from all RNA. All cDNA was treated with uracil-DNA glycosylase and then went through a first 18-cycle PCR with the universal primers M1SS and BC2_uni_R. Regarding the original processing steps: Each sample was normalized by randomly selecting 1 million high-quality reads, each carrying a distinct molecular identifier. Reads with shared molecular identifiers were discarded instead of being binned into consensus sequences. MiTCR, set to a Q25 quality threshold and the strictest error-elimination algorithm, was used for CDR3 identification, clonotype clustering and error correction. A nonparametric unseen species model with Euler transformation was used to estimate lower-bound total TCR beta diversity. TCRdb redid the processing of the public reads, applying fastp at Q25 and MiXCR, and retained in-frame beta chains. Identical CDR3 protein sequences are pooled into one entry, listed with their most common genes and DNA. It is TCRdb's table, rather than the study itself, that gives the V and J calls and clone size. The sample table holds under 800,000 distinct CDR3 sequences, of which roughly 41% were seen once. The ten largest clones add up to more than 20% of the sample.

Sequenced input: blood. This sequence was found in a woman aged 55-70 years in good health.

The DNA sequence reads TGTGCCAGCAGCCATGATGCTTCCGAGCAGTACTTC. Its coded protein is CASSHDASEQYF. The V gene is TRBV14 and the J gene is TRBJ2-7, with no reliable assignment of the D segment. Its CDR3 holds 12 amino acids, cysteine through phenylalanine. Solely the CDR3 DNA is kept, with 36 bases framed from the first base. The V and J ends are trimmed by 3 bases and 6 bases, leaving 9 bases between them. As encoded in the germline V gene, CDR1 is SGHDN while CDR2 is FVKESK.